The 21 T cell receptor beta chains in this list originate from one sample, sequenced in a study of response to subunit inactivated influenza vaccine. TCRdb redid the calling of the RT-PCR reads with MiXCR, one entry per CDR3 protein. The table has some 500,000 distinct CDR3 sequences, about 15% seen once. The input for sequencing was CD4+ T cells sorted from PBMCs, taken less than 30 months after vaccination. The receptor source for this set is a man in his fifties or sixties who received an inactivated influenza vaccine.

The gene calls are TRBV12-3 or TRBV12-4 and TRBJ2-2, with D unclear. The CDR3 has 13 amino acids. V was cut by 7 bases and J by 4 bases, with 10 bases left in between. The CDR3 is CASTLDFTGELFF. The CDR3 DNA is TGTGCCAGCACCTTGGATTTCACCGGGGAGCTGTTTTTT.

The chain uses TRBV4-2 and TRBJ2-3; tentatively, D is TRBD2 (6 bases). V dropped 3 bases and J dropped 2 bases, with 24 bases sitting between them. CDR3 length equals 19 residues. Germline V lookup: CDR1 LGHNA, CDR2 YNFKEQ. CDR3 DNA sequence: TGTGCCAGCAGCCAGGACCGGGACTTCCACTCTTCTTCCACAGATACGCAGTATTTT. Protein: CASSQDRDFHSSSTDTQYF.

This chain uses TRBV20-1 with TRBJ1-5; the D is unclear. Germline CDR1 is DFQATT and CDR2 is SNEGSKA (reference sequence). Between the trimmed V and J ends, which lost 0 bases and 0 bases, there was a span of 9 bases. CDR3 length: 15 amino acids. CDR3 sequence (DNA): TGCAGTGCTAGAGATAAAGTCTATAGCAATCAGCCCCAGCATTTT. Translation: CSARDKVYSNQPQHF.

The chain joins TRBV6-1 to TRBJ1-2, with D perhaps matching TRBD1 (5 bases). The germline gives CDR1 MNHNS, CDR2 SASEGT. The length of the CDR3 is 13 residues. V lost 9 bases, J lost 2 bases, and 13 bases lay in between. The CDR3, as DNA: TGTGCCAGTAAGGTTCGGGACAACTATGGCTACACCTTC. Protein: CASKVRDNYGYTF.

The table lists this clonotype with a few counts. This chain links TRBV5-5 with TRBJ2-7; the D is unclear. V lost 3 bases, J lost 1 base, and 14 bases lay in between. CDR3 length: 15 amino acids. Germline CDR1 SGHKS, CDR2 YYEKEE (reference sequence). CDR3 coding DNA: TGTGCCAGCAGCTCTAGGGCTGGGCGGTCCTACGAGCAGTACTTC. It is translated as CASSSRAGRSYEQYF.

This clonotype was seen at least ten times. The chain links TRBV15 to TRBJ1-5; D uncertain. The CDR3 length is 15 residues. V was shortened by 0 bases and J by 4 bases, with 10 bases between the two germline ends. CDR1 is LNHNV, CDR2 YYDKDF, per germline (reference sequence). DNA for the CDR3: TGTGCCACCAGCAGAGATCCCGGAGGGAATCAGCCCCAGCATTTT. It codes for CATSRDPGGNQPQHF.

The CDR3 loop is CASSTDRETEAFF. The CDR3 bases are TGTGCCAGCAGCACCGACAGGGAAACTGAAGCTTTCTTT. The genes are TRBV7-3 and TRBJ1-1; 7 bases map to TRBD1. The germline V gene encodes CDR1 SGHTA and CDR2 FQGTGA. This CDR3 region has 13 residues. Germline trimming cut 5 bases from V and 5 bases from J; bases unmatched to any gene: 5. Drawing the rest from reference TRBV7-3 and TRBJ1-1, the complete variable domain is GAGVSQTPSNKVTEKGKYVELRCDPISGHTALYWYRQSLGQGPEFLIYFQGTGAADDSGLPNDRFFAVRPEGSVSTLKIQRTERGDSAVYLCASSTDRETEAFFGQGTRLTVV.

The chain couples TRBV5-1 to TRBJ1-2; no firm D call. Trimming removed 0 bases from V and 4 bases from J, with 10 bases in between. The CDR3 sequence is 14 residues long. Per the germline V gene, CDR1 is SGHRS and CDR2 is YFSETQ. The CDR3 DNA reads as TGCGCCAGCAGCTTGGGACAAACAAGCTATGGCTACACCTTC. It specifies CASSLGQTSYGYTF.

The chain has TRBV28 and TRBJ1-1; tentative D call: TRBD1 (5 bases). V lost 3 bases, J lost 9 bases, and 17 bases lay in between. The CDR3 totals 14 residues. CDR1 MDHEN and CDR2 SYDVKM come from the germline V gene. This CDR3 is CASSFSAGGGKAFF. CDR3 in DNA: TGTGCCAGCAGTTTCTCAGCCGGCGGGGGAAAAGCTTTCTTT.

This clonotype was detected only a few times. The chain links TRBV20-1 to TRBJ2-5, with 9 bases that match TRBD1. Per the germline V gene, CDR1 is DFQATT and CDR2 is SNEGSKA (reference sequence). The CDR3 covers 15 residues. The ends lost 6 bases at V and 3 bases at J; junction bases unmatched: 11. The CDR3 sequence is CSAQRTGEGKETQYF. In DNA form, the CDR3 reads TGCAGTGCCCAGAGGACAGGGGAGGGTAAAGAGACCCAGTACTTC.

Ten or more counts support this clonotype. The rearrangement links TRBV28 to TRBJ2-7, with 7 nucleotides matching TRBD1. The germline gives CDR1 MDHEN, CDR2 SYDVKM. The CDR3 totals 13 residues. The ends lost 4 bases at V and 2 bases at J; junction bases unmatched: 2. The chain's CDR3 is CASSWTGTYEQYF. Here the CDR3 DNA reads TGTGCCAGCAGTTGGACAGGTACCTACGAGCAGTACTTC.

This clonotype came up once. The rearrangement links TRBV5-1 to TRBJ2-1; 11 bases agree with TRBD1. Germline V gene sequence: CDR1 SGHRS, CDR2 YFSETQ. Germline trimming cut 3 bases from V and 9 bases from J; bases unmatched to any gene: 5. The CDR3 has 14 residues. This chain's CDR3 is CASSWGTGGGEQFF. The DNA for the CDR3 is TGCGCCAGCAGCTGGGGGACAGGGGGTGGTGAGCAGTTCTTC.

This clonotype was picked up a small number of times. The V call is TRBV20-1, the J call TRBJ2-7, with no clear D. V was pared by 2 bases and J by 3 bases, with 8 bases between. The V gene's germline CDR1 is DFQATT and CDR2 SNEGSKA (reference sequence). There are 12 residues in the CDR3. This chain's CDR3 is CSARYLLYEQYF. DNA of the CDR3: TGCAGTGCTAGATACCTCCTCTACGAGCAGTACTTC.

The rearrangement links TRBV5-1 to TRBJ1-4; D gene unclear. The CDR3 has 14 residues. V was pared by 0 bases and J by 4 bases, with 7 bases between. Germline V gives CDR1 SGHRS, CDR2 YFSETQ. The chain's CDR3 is CASSLETVNEKLFF. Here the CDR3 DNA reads TGCGCCAGCAGCTTGGAAACAGTTAATGAAAAACTGTTTTTT.

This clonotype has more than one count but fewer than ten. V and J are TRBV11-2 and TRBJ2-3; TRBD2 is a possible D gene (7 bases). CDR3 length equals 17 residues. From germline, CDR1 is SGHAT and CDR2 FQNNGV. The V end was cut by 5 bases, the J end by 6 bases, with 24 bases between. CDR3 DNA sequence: TGTGCCAGCAGCCTTAGGACAGCTAGCGGAGGACGGGATACGCAGTATTTT. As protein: CASSLRTASGGRDTQYF.

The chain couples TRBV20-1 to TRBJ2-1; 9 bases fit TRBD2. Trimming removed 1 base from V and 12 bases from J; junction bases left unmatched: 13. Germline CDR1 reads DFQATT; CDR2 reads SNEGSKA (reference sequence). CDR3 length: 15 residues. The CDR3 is CSARGNSGSGSGQFF. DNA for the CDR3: TGCAGTGCTAGAGGGAATAGCGGGAGTGGTAGTGGGCAGTTCTTC.

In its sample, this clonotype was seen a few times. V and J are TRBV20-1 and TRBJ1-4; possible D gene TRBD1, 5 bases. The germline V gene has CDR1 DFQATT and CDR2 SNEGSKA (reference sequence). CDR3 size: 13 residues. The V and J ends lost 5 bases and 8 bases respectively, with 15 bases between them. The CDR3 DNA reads TGCAGTGCTGGCCAGGGATCGGACGAAAAACTGTTTTTT. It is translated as CSAGQGSDEKLFF.

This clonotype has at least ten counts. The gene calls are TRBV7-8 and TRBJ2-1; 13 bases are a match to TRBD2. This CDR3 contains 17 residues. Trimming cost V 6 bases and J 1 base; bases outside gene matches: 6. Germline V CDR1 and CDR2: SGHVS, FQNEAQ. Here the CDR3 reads CASSWTSGSLSYNEQFF. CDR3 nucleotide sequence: TGTGCCAGCAGTTGGACTAGCGGGAGTTTATCCTACAATGAGCAGTTCTTC.

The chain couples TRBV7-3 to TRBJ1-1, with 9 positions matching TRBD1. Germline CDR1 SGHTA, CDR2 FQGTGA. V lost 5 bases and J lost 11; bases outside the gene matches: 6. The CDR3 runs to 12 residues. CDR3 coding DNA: TGTGCCAGCAGCAAAGGGACAGGGAACGCTTTCTTT. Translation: CASSKGTGNAFF. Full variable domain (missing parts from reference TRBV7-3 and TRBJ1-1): GAGVSQTPSNKVTEKGKYVELRCDPISGHTALYWYRQSLGQGPEFLIYFQGTGAADDSGLPNDRFFAVRPEGSVSTLKIQRTERGDSAVYLCASSKGTGNAFFGQGTRLTVV.

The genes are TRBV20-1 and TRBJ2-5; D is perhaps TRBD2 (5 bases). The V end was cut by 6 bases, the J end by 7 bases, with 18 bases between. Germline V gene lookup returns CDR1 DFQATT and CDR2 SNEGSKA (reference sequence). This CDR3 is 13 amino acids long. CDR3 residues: CSANKQRRGTQYF. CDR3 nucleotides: TGCAGTGCCAATAAACAAAGACGGGGGACCCAGTACTTC.

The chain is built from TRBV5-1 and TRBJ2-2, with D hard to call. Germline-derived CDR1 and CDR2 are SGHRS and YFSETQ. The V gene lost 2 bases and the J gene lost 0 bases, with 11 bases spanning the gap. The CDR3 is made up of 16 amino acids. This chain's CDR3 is CASSFSQTANTGELFF. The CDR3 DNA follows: TGCGCCAGCAGCTTCTCACAGACTGCGAACACCGGGGAGCTGTTTTTT.